These 27 T cell receptor beta chains came from one sample sequenced in a study of shared clonotypes between healthy human individuals. Some clones are missing from TCRdb's copy, which holds only in-frame ones; the method was immunoSEQ multiplex PCR. The top ten hold roughly an eighth of the sample, which has over 400,000 clones, over 70% seen once. Material: PBMCs. These receptors came from a woman between 40 and 50 years old in good health. Some clones in this sample may be carry-over from other donors' samples.

Regarding this clone: This sequence is one base from a far larger clone and is likely a read error. Here the CDR3 reads CASSPNINRGQETQYF. The CDR3 DNA follows: TGTGCCAGCTCACCGAATATAAACAGGGGCCAAGAGACCCAGTACTTC. This chain joins TRBV18 and TRBJ2-5, with 7 positions matching TRBD1. In germline, CDR1 is KGHSH, CDR2 LQKENI. V was pared by 3 bases and J by 1 base, with 8 bases of the junction left unmatched. The CDR3 extends over 16 amino acids.

CDR3 in DNA: TGTGCCAGCAGTAATCATCGGGGTACCGAGCAGTACTTC. Encoded protein: CASSNHRGTEQYF. J is TRBJ2-7 and V is TRBV6-1; the D gene is possibly TRBD2 (5 bases). This CDR3 has 13 amino acids. The V and J ends lost 5 bases and 6 bases respectively, with 14 bases between them. Germline V CDR1 and CDR2: MNHNS, SASEGT.

This sequence joins TRBV7-6 and TRBJ2-5; no clear D. The V end was cut by 0 bases, the J end by 5 bases, with 10 bases between. CDR1 and CDR2 from the germline V gene are SGHVS and FNYEAQ. This CDR3 spans 14 amino acids. CDR3 in amino acids: CASSLARNSETQYF. The CDR3 nucleotides are TGTGCCAGCAGCTTAGCGCGTAATTCGGAGACCCAGTACTTC.

CDR3 coding DNA: TGCGCCAGCAGCTTTTCGGGGCGGGAGAAAGAGACCCAGTACTTC. Translating it yields CASSFSGREKETQYF. This chain joins TRBV5-1 and TRBJ2-5; 7 positions agree with TRBD2. V lost 2 bases and J lost 3; bases outside the gene matches: 7. CDR3 length: 15 residues. Germline V gene data show CDR1 as SGHRS and CDR2 as YFSETQ.

The V and J genes are TRBV18 and TRBJ1-1; D is ambiguous. Germline-derived CDR1 and CDR2 are KGHSH and LQKENI. The length of the CDR3 is 16 residues. The germline V and J ends were trimmed by 1 base and 0 bases, with 12 bases remaining between them. The CDR3 DNA is TGTGCCAGCTCACCACTGGCCGAAGCGGTGAACACTGAAGCTTTCTTT. This encodes CASSPLAEAVNTEAFF.

This chain joins TRBV9 and TRBJ2-7; D may be TRBD2 (6 bases). Germline V lookup: CDR1 SGDLS, CDR2 YYNGEE. The CDR3 covers 16 residues. V dropped 3 bases and J dropped 3 bases, with 19 bases sitting between them. CDR3 loop: CASSAMEGGGDYEQYF. CDR3 bases: TGTGCCAGCAGCGCGATGGAGGGAGGTGGGGACTACGAGCAGTACTTC.

The chain joins TRBV27 to TRBJ2-7; 7 nucleotides agree with TRBD1. J gave up 6 bases and V 6 bases, and 14 bases lay outside the gene matches. CDR3 size: 15 residues. The germline V gene has CDR1 MNHEY and CDR2 SMNVEV (reference sequence). The CDR3 sequence: CASRSWDSYASEQYF. Here the CDR3 DNA reads TGTGCCAGCAGATCTTGGGACAGCTACGCTAGCGAGCAGTACTTC.

Worth noting for this clone: A read error may account for a junction end that differs from germline. The chain links TRBV7-7 to TRBJ2-3, with a tentative D call TRBD2 (5 bases). The length of the CDR3 is 16 residues. Germline CDR1 and CDR2: SSHAT and FNYEAQ (reference sequence). CDR3 bases: TGTGCTAGCAGCTTAGGAATCGGAGGAGGATATCATACGCAGTATTTT. This codes for CASSLGIGGGYHTQYF.

V usage is TRBV5-7 and J usage is TRBJ1-1; possible D gene TRBD1, 6 bases. TRBV5-7 falls under the ORF class, with uncertain function. The CDR3 has 14 residues. V lost 3 bases to trimming and J lost 1 base, with 10 bases between them. The CDR3 region is CASSYPDRNTEAFF. CDR3 DNA: TGTGCCAGCAGCTACCCGGACAGGAACACTGAAGCTTTCTTT.

This chain uses TRBV9 with TRBJ2-3, with D possibly TRBD2 on 5 matching bases. The germline V gene has CDR1 SGDLS and CDR2 YYNGEE. V shed 0 bases and J shed 2 bases, with 10 bases lying between them. CDR3 length: 15 amino acids. The CDR3 here is CASSVGVGVTDTQYF. DNA for the CDR3: TGTGCCAGCAGCGTAGGGGTGGGAGTCACAGATACGCAGTATTTT.

The V and J genes are TRBV19 and TRBJ1-2, with D possibly being TRBD1 (5 bases). Germline V gives CDR1 LNHDA, CDR2 SQIVND (reference sequence). This CDR3 region has 13 residues. Trimming left V 3 bases short and J 8 bases short, with 13 bases between. CDR3 DNA: TGTGCCAGTAGTATCCAGGGAGAGGGCGGCTACACCTTC. This codes for CASSIQGEGGYTF.

The sample holds many counts of this clone. The chain uses TRBV9 and TRBJ2-7; 7 bases fit TRBD1. Germline CDR1 is SGDLS and CDR2 is YYNGEE. This CDR3 has 14 residues. Losses at the gene ends were 4 bases for V and 4 bases for J; bases not matched to a gene: 8. The DNA of the CDR3 is TGTGCCAGCAGCCGCGGACAGGAACCTTACGAGCAGTACTTC. Translated, it gives CASSRGQEPYEQYF.

The chain uses TRBV7-2 and TRBJ2-5; 12 nucleotides agree with TRBD1. The CDR3 spans 17 residues. Per germline, CDR1 SGHTA and CDR2 FQGNSA. The junction had 10 bases not matched to a gene; V was cut back by 4 bases and J by 4 bases. The CDR3 nucleotides are TGTGCCAGCAGCTATAGCGGGACAGGGGGCATCGGAGAGACCCAGTACTTC. Encoded protein: CASSYSGTGGIGETQYF.

This chain connects TRBV14 to TRBJ2-5; TRBD1 matches 7 bases. The CDR3 has 15 amino acids. V lost 1 base, J lost 5 bases, and 7 bases stayed unmatched. Looked up from germline, CDR1 is SGHDN and CDR2 is FVKESK. The CDR3 loop reads CASSQGSRGLETQYF. CDR3 DNA sequence: TGTGCCAGCAGCCAAGGAAGTAGGGGGCTCGAGACCCAGTACTTC.

With respect to this clone: A far more abundant clone sits one base away, making this likely a read error. No conserved phenylalanine or tryptophan ends this CDR3, so it is likely a read error. The V and J genes are TRBV30 and TRBJ1-1; D uncertain. This CDR3 comprises 13 residues. The germline gives CDR1 GTSNPN, CDR2 SVGIG (reference sequence). Trimming left V 5 bases short and J 0 bases short, with 10 bases between. CDR3 bases: TGTGCCTGGGACTGGAACATGAACACTGAAGCTTTCTCT. Translating gives CAWDWNMNTEAFS.

The chain has TRBV13 and TRBJ2-7, with D possibly matching TRBD2 (6 bases). Trimming cost V 5 bases and J 9 bases, with 17 bases left between them. The CDR3 contains 13 residues. CDR1 and CDR2 (germline): PRHDT, FYEKMQ (reference sequence). CDR3 residues: CASSLLPAGGQYF. Here the CDR3 DNA reads TGTGCCAGCAGCCTCCTACCAGCGGGTGGGCAGTACTTC.

Concerning this clone: A far larger clone is only one base removed, so a read error is likely. Other DNA sequences of this sample code for an identical CDR3. The chain employs TRBV6-4 and TRBJ2-5; 9 bases map to TRBD2. The DNA end is a closer match to TRBJ2-7, so the J assignment may be wrong. The CDR3 consists of 15 residues. The germline CDR1 and CDR2 sequences are MRHNA and SNTAGT. The CDR3 DNA sequence: TGTGCCAGCAGTGCGGTATTAGCGGGAGTCGACGAGCAGTACTTC. Its protein product is CASSAVLAGVDEQYF.

The chain employs TRBV5-4 and TRBJ2-7, with 7 bases that match TRBD1. The CDR3 is 16 residues long. CDR1 and CDR2 (germline): SGHNT, YYREEE (reference sequence). Trimming at V came to 4 bases and at J to 1 base, leaving 11 bases not matched to a gene. CDR3 DNA sequence: TGTGCCAGCAGCCCAGGGGGATCCGACTATTCCTACGAGCAGTACTTC. Protein product: CASSPGGSDYSYEQYF.

As concerns this clone: This may be a read error, as it is one base from a much larger clone. The sample holds other DNA sequences that translate to the same CDR3. The CDR3 nucleotides read TGTGCCAGCAGCATGACCGGGACTAGTGGGAGACTCTACAATGAGCAGTTCTTC. It codes for CASSMTGTSGRLYNEQFF. This rearrangement joins TRBV7-3 to TRBJ2-1, with 8 bases aligning to TRBD2. CDR1 and CDR2 from the germline V gene are SGHTA and FQGTGA. The length of the CDR3 is 18 residues. V lost 5 bases to trimming and J lost 3 bases; unmatched junction nucleotides: 15.

The chain carries TRBV27 and TRBJ2-3, with 8 bases identical to TRBD2. The V gene end was trimmed by 5 bases and the J gene end by 5 bases; junction bases not matched to a gene: 9. The CDR3 consists of 15 residues. In germline, CDR1 is MNHEY, CDR2 SMNVEV (reference sequence). The CDR3 region is CASSRTRAGGDTQYF. CDR3 in DNA: TGTGCCAGCAGTCGGACTAGGGCGGGAGGAGATACGCAGTATTTT.

The genes are TRBV9 and TRBJ1-2, with D perhaps TRBD1 (5 bases). The CDR3 is made up of 13 amino acids. Germline CDR1 is SGDLS and CDR2 is YYNGEE. Trimming stripped 0 bases from V and 7 bases from J, with 10 bases between. As DNA, the CDR3 is TGTGCCAGCAGCGTAGAACAGGTTTCTGGCTACACCTTC. Amino acid sequence: CASSVEQVSGYTF.

CDR3 in DNA: TGCGCCAGCAGCCTCCTCCAGAGGGGGGCCCGGGGGCAGTTCTTC. This translates into CASSLLQRGARGQFF. The rearrangement links TRBV4-1 to TRBJ2-1; perhaps D is TRBD1 or TRBD2 (6 bases each). Germline V gene sequence: CDR1 MGHRA, CDR2 YSYEKL. V was cut by 4 bases and J by 12 bases, with 22 bases left in between. There are 15 residues in the CDR3.

This sequence joins TRBV5-6 and TRBJ2-3, with D hard to call. V was shortened by 0 bases and J by 2 bases, with 7 bases between the two germline ends. The germline V gene has CDR1 SGHDT and CDR2 YYEEEE. The CDR3 loop spans 14 amino acids. The CDR3 DNA reads TGTGCCAGCAGCTTGGGGCCAGACACAGATACGCAGTATTTT. Its translation: CASSLGPDTDTQYF.

Details on this clone: This likely reflects a read error, since a far larger clone is one base away. Other DNA sequences of this sample code for an identical CDR3. The chain recombines TRBV4-2 with TRBJ1-1; 7 positions agree with TRBD1. There are 13 residues in the CDR3. CDR1 LGHNA and CDR2 YNFKEQ come from the germline V gene. V lost 6 bases, J lost 0 bases, and 1 base stayed unmatched. In DNA form, the CDR3 reads TGTGCCAGCAGGGGACAGCTGAACACTGAAGCTTTCTTT. This codes for CASRGQLNTEAFF.

Note on this clone: A far larger clone lies a single base away; this is likely a read error. The chain combines TRBV14 with TRBJ1-5; D call uncertain. This CDR3 comprises 13 residues. The V gene's germline CDR1 is SGHDN and CDR2 FVKESK. Trimming took 1 base from V and 6 from J, leaving 7 bases between them. Written as DNA, the CDR3 is TGTGCCAGCAGCCAAGGGGAAGGTCAGCCCCAGCATTTT. Translating it yields CASSQGEGQPQHF.

The count of this clone is one. V gene TRBV4-2 combines with J gene TRBJ2-5; possibly TRBD2 for D (5 bases). Trimming took 4 bases from V and 5 from J, leaving 17 bases between them. Germline CDR1 and CDR2: LGHNA and YNFKEQ. The CDR3 runs to 15 residues. The CDR3 nucleotides read TGTGCCAGCAGCCTAAGGGCTAGCACGGGGGAGACCCAGTACTTC. Amino acids: CASSLRASTGETQYF.

In its sample, this clone was seen a few times. The J gene is TRBJ2-7, the V gene TRBV7-2; TRBD2 might be the D (6 bases). V lost 3 bases and J 4 bases, leaving 16 bases between the germline ends. The CDR3 length is 15 residues. Germline V CDR1 and CDR2: SGHTA, FQGNSA. In nucleotides, the CDR3 is TGTGCCAGCAGCTTGTCCCCGACTAGTTTGTACGAGCAGTACTTC. Its protein product is CASSLSPTSLYEQYF.